The following is a T cell receptor beta chain sequence with its context. The ends were cut back, 4 bases at V and 7 bases at J, with 20 bases in the middle. CDR3 length: 15 amino acids. Germline CDR1 reads SEHNR; CDR2 reads FQNEAQ (reference sequence). This sample was included in a study of T cell changes during pregnancy in multiple sclerosis. The table came from immunoSEQ multiplex PCR; TCRdb's copy has only in-frame clones and leaves some out. The sample lists tens of thousands of clones, 85% to 90% occurring once. The chain has TRBV7-9 and TRBJ2-7, with D possibly being TRBD1 or TRBD2 (5 bases each). This TCR derives from a human donor whose cells served as feeder cells for cultures in a pregnancy study. The sample was peripheral blood from another person, used as feeder cells. For the CDR3, the DNA is TGTGCCAGCAGCTCAGACCCCGGGACGCTGGGAGAGCAGTACTTC. Encoded protein: CASSSDPGTLGEQYF.